These T cell receptor beta chains were read from a single sample in a study of immune cell composition in non-small cell lung cancer. The table came from immunoSEQ multiplex PCR; TCRdb's copy has only in-frame clones and leaves some out. In the table there are about 4,900 clones, over 65% of which are singletons. Material for sequencing was lung tumor tissue. These receptors were taken from a human donor with non-small cell lung cancer. Both conserved end residues are part of each CDR3. A D gene is named only where the DNA matches it firmly. Clone size is not always given. Where it is, it says once, few, many or a class for expanded clones.

CDR3	DNA	J	size	D	V
CAISPLGGRDTEAFF	TGTGCCATCAGCCCGTTGGGGGGGCGCGACACTGAAGCTTTCTTT	TRBJ1-1	once	NA	TRBV10-3
CASSEGRAGDTDTQYF	TGTGCCAGCAGTGAAGGGCGGGCGGGGGACACAGATACGCAGTATTTT	TRBJ2-3	once	TRBD2	TRBV6-1
CATQQERGGTGELFF	TGTGCCACCCAGCAGGAGCGGGGGGGAACCGGGGAGCTGTTTTTT	TRBJ2-2	NA	TRBD2	TRBV2
CASRDSGHHNSPLHF	TGTGCCAGCAGAGACTCGGGACACCATAATTCACCCCTCCACTTT	TRBJ1-6	NA	NA	TRBV6-6
CASSLGGTGAYEQYF	TGCGCCAGCAGCTTGGGAGGGACAGGGGCCTACGAGCAGTACTTC	TRBJ2-7	NA	TRBD1	TRBV5-1
CATSRDRQGIADTQYF	TGTGCCACCAGCAGAGATCGTCAGGGGATCGCAGATACGCAGTATTTT	TRBJ2-3	NA	NA	TRBV15
CASSWTTGPTNEKLFF	TGTGCCAGCAGCTGGACTACCGGGCCCACTAATGAAAAACTGTTTTTT	TRBJ1-4	NA	NA	TRBV6-6
CASSVRGAGTGELFF	TGTGCCAGCAGCGTACGGGGGGCCGGCACCGGGGAGCTGTTTTTT	TRBJ2-2	NA	NA	TRBV9
CASSYSTDTGELFF	TGTGCCAGCAGCTACTCGACTGACACCGGGGAGCTGTTTTTT	TRBJ2-2	NA	NA	TRBV5-6
CASSLGSYNEQFF	TGTGCCAGCAGCTTGGGCAGCTACAATGAGCAGTTCTTC	TRBJ2-1	few	NA	TRBV7-9
CASSQDPGLKNIQYF	TGTGCCAGCAGCCAAGATCCAGGGTTGAAAAACATTCAGTACTTC	TRBJ2-4	NA	NA	TRBV4-2
CASSRTLERGTDTQYF	TGCGCCAGCAGCCGGACATTAGAAAGGGGCACAGATACGCAGTATTTT	TRBJ2-3	NA	NA	TRBV5-1
CSARSGDTQYF	TGCAGTGCGAGATCCGGAGATACGCAGTATTTT	TRBJ2-3	NA	NA	TRBV20-1
CAWSLGQGISPLHF	TGTGCCTGGAGTCTGGGACAGGGGATTTCACCCCTCCACTTT	TRBJ1-6	once	TRBD1	TRBV30
CASSIGPYGYTF	TGTGCCAGTAGTATTGGGCCCTATGGCTACACCTTC	TRBJ1-2	NA	NA	TRBV19
CASSLGQLGAGNTIYF	TGTGCCAGCAGCTTAGGACAGTTAGGAGCTGGAAACACCATATATTTT	TRBJ1-3	NA	NA	TRBV7-6
CASSLGPAGYQETQYF	TGCGCCAGCAGCTTGGGTCCAGCGGGGTACCAAGAGACCCAGTACTTC	TRBJ2-5	NA	TRBD2	TRBV5-1
CASSVGDRGNEQFF	TGTGCCAGCAGCGTTGGAGACAGGGGCAATGAGCAGTTCTTC	TRBJ2-1	NA	TRBD1	TRBV9
CAWEKGVNTEAFF	TGTGCCTGGGAGAAGGGAGTGAACACTGAAGCTTTCTTT	TRBJ1-1	once	NA	TRBV30
CATSVRGTNEKLFF	TGTGCCACCAGCGTCCGAGGAACTAATGAAAAACTGTTTTTT	TRBJ1-4	NA	NA	TRBV15
CASSPPQDSDEQFF	TGTGCCAGCAGCCCTCCCCAAGATTCGGATGAGCAGTTCTTC	TRBJ2-1	few	NA	TRBV5-4
CASSAQGWPNEKLFF	TGTGCCAGCAGTGCACAGGGGTGGCCTAATGAAAAACTGTTTTTT	TRBJ1-4	NA	TRBD1	TRBV6-5
CASSYWDRGRQPQHF	TGTGCCAGCAGTTACTGGGACAGGGGGCGTCAGCCCCAGCATTTT	TRBJ1-5	NA	TRBD1	TRBV6-5
CASSLELSSTEAFF	TGTGCCAGCAGCTTGGAGTTGAGCTCCACTGAAGCTTTCTTT	TRBJ1-1	NA	NA	TRBV5-4
CASSFTVQETQYF	TGCGCCAGCAGCTTTACAGTACAAGAGACCCAGTACTTC	TRBJ2-5	once	NA	TRBV5-1
CASSLTVVYGYTF	TGCGCCAGCAGCTTGACAGTCGTCTATGGCTACACCTTC	TRBJ1-2	NA	NA	TRBV5-1
CARRQIPNTEAFF	TGTGCCCGCCGACAGATTCCGAACACTGAAGCTTTCTTT	TRBJ1-1	once	NA	TRBV7-2
CAIEGLAGGPNEQFF	TGTGCCATCGAGGGGCTAGCGGGGGGGCCGAATGAGCAGTTCTTC	TRBJ2-1	large	NA	TRBV21-1
CASSQLLEAFF	TGTGCCAGCAGTCAGTTATTAGAAGCTTTCTTT	TRBJ1-1	NA	NA	TRBV6-6
CASSSLQGALQPQHF	TGTGCCAGCAGTTCTCTACAGGGGGCACTTCAGCCCCAGCATTTT	TRBJ1-5	NA	TRBD1	TRBV27
CASSPVSGGNYGYTF	TGTGCCAGCAGCCCGGTTTCAGGCGGGAACTATGGCTACACCTTC	TRBJ1-2	once	NA	TRBV7-2
CASSLGSGGAMDTQYF	TGTGCCAGCAGCTTGGGAAGTGGGGGGGCAATGGATACGCAGTATTTT	TRBJ2-3	NA	NA	TRBV5-6